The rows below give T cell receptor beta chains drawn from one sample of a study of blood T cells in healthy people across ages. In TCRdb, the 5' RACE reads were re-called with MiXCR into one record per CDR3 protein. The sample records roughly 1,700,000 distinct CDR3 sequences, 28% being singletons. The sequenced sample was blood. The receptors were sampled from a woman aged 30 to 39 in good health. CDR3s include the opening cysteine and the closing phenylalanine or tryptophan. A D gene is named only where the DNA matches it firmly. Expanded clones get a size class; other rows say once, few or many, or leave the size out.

CAISGLEETQYF,TGTGCCATCAGTGGGCTAGAAGAGACCCAGTACTTC,few,-,TRBV10-3,TRBJ2-5
CATSERTTRGDTQYF,TGTGCCACCAGTGAGAGGACTACGCGTGGGGATACGCAGTATTTT,-,-,TRBV24-1,TRBJ2-3
CASSLSGLEQYF,TGTGCCAGCAGCTTAAGCGGTCTCGAGCAGTACTTC,-,-,TRBV11-2,TRBJ2-7
CASSFPGTYGYTF,TGTGCCAGCAGTTTTCCAGGAACCTATGGCTACACCTTC,many,-,TRBV12-3/TRBV12-4,TRBJ1-2
CSASDYAYNEQFF,TGCAGTGCTAGCGACTACGCCTACAATGAGCAGTTCTTC,-,-,TRBV20-1,TRBJ2-1
CASSLRGLAGAYEQYF,TGTGCCAGCAGTTTAAGGGGACTAGCGGGAGCCTACGAGCAGTACTTC,-,TRBD2,TRBV12-3/TRBV12-4,TRBJ2-7
CSVGRRETYNEQFF,TGCAGCGTTGGGAGGCGGGAGACCTACAATGAGCAGTTCTTC,many,TRBD2,TRBV29-1,TRBJ2-1
CASSPTGDSLGEQYF,TGCGCCAGCAGCCCTACCGGGGACAGCCTAGGCGAGCAGTACTTC,few,TRBD1,TRBV5-1,TRBJ2-7
CASSARGQLEAFF,TGTGCCAGCAGCGCAAGAGGGCAGCTTGAAGCTTTCTTT,few,-,TRBV7-2,TRBJ1-1
CASMGGPSNQPQHF,TGTGCCAGCATGGGGGGCCCGAGCAATCAGCCCCAGCATTTT,-,-,TRBV6-6,TRBJ1-5
CASSLNGEVIYGYTF,TGTGCCAGCAGCCTAAATGGAGAGGTTATCTATGGCTACACCTTC,-,-,TRBV7-2,TRBJ1-2
CASSSYVGEQYF,TGTGCCAGCAGTTCTTACGTCGGCGAGCAGTACTTC,many,-,TRBV28,TRBJ2-7
CASSEWKGRETQYF,TGTGCCAGCAGTGAATGGAAGGGCAGAGAGACCCAGTACTTC,many,-,TRBV25-1,TRBJ2-5
CAIRLSTGRERPDTQYF,TGTGCCATCAGGCTTTCCACGGGGCGGGAGCGCCCAGATACGCAGTATTTT,-,TRBD2,TRBV10-3,TRBJ2-3
CASSLRPYSYNEQFF,TGTGCCAGCAGTTTACGACCGTACTCCTACAATGAGCAGTTCTTC,few,-,TRBV27,TRBJ2-1
CASSTEQRGNYEQYF,TGTGCCAGCAGCACTGAGCAACGGGGGAACTACGAGCAGTACTTC,many,-,TRBV7-9,TRBJ2-7
CASSLGGRLPSYEQYF,TGTGCCAGCAGCTTAGGGGGAAGGCTTCCGTCCTACGAGCAGTACTTC,many,-,TRBV11-2,TRBJ2-7
CASSFGLGGRTDTQYF,TGTGCCAGCAGCTTTGGACTGGGCGGGAGGACAGATACGCAGTATTTT,few,TRBD2,TRBV7-2,TRBJ2-3